This T cell receptor (beta chain) came from a study of molecular identifiers for immune sequencing clone quantification (dated by TCRdb to the late 2010s). Notes on the research overall: For a replicate experiment, the RNA from either 20,000 or 100,000 naive CD8 T cells was divided into five aliquots, and four of those aliquots went on to sequencing. This methods study used CD8 T cells to benchmark TCR RNA copy counting and molecular-identifier clustering-based TCR repertoire sequencing (MIDCIRS). Here is what the overall study found, with its caveats: When barcode sub-clustering was not used, chimeric consensus sequences inflated TCR diversity, with chimeras reaching as high as 47%. Clones above 20 RNA copies held over 99% of molecules in CMV-specific effector cells but under 1% in naive cells. Identical TCR molecules sharing a barcode could cause highly expanded clone sizes to be underestimated. Spiked-in Jurkat TCR RNA equivalent to a single cell was reported to be detectable even among approximately 900,000 naive CD8 T cells. The naive libraries included spiked-in Jurkat TCR RNA (roughly nine copies' worth), and this RNA is not part of the donor repertoire. Modeling gave 3 to 3.5 recovered TCR RNA copies per cell versus 8 to 10 by digital PCR, implying approximately 30% capture efficiency.

The germline ends are 13 bases apart after V is trimmed by 1 base and J by 8 bases. From the germline V gene (reference sequence), CDR1 is SGHNT and CDR2 is YYREEE. CDR3 length: 14 amino acids, cysteine to phenylalanine. Only the CDR3 part of the read is kept: 42 bases, read in frame from the first base. The protocol used for the library was PCR. Sequenced on a NextSeq 500. Bulk TCR libraries were made following a previously described method, with the TCR primers given in Table S5. Total RNA was purified with the Qiagen AllPrep DNA/RNA kit. Before any analysis, reads coming from multiple sequencing runs of the same library were combined into one pool. In the original analysis: Reads were retained only if their TCR constant sequence matched exactly, and those retained reads were trimmed to 150 nt and grouped according to their 12-nt molecular barcodes. Reads inside each barcode group were sub-clustered using a 15% Levenshtein threshold, and a quality-weighted consensus sequence was constructed for each RNA molecule. Non-functional sequences were discarded, and so were lower-count sequences lying one edit away from another sequence. Barcode sub-clusters with fewer than 20% of the maximum read count were removed, based on fitting two negative binomial distributions. TCRdb reprocessed the public reads (quality trimming at Q25 with fastp, clone calling with MiXCR) and kept in-frame beta chains. Entries that share a CDR3 protein sequence are merged under the most common genes and DNA. V and J calls and clone size were set by TCRdb, not the authors. The sample table contains hundreds of thousands of distinct CDR3 sequences; only one count was recorded for 25% of them. Together, the top ten hold approximately 0.75% of the sample.

Libraries of naive CD8 T cells were built from approximately 20,000 to 1,000,000 sorted cells, with 10%, 30% or 50% of the purified RNA used. On a BD FACSAria II, naive CD8 T cells were FACS-sorted as CD8+CD4-CCR7+CD45RA+ and collected into RLT Plus buffer. To test detection sensitivity, Jurkat RNA equivalent to nine to ten TCR copies was spiked into samples of roughly 17,000-1,000,000 naive CD8 T cells. Enrichment of CD8 T cells was done with RosetteSep CD8+ T Cell Enrichment Cocktail plus Ficoll-Paque, and ACK red cell lysis came afterward. This clonotype has only a few counts. The target of this receptor is not known. Within one base of it there is no much larger clone, and no base qualities were kept.

Sequenced sample: naive CD8+ T cells from blood, with Jurkat cell RNA spiked in. The sample's cell subset or site label, in plain terms: FACS-sorted CD8+CD4-CCR7+CD45RA+ naive T cells. The receptor comes from a human donor in good health. Some libraries in this study had Jurkat cell RNA spiked in. In this chain, TRBV5-4 is recombined with TRBJ1-5; no D gene call is confident. CDR3 reads: CASSLWGSGEPQHF. In nucleotides, the sequence is TGTGCCAGCAGCTTGTGGGGTAGTGGGGAGCCCCAGCATTTT. When the CDR3 is completed using the reference TRBV5-4 and TRBJ1-5 genes on either side, the full variable domain is ETGVTQSPTHLIKTRGQQVTLRCSSQSGHNTVSWYQQALGQGPQFIFQYYREEENGRGNFPPRFSGLQFPNYSSELNVNALELDDSALYLCASSLWGSGEPQHFGDGTRLSIL.